One and the same sample provided the 19 T cell receptor beta chains below, sequenced in a study of blood T cell repertoires in COVID-19. TCRdb's copy holds only in-frame clones and misses some; the assay was immunoSEQ multiplex PCR. The table records fewer than 350,000 clones, around nine tenths of them present only once. The sequencing sample was made of peripheral blood. The receptor set was obtained from a man between 40 and 49 years old with active or convalescent COVID-19.

This sequence joins TRBV3-1 (or the pseudogene TRBV3-2) and TRBJ1-5; no reliable D call. Germline assignment: CDR1 LGHDT and CDR2 YNNKEL (reference sequence). Trimming left V 1 base short and J 1 base short, with 5 bases between. This CDR3 contains 14 residues. CDR3 loop: CASSQGQSNQPQHF. CDR3 DNA sequence: TGTGCCAGCAGCCAAGGCCAGAGCAATCAGCCCCAGCATTTT.

The rearrangement uses TRBV14 and TRBJ1-3; D perhaps matches TRBD1 (6 bases). Germline V gene data show CDR1 as SGHDN and CDR2 as FVKESK. V lost 6 bases and J 0 bases, leaving 12 bases between the germline ends. The CDR3 length is 15 residues. CDR3: CASRSTGTSGNTIYF. CDR3 DNA: TGTGCCAGCAGGTCGACAGGTACCTCTGGAAACACCATATATTTT.

This chain links TRBV12-3 or TRBV12-4 with TRBJ1-2, with TRBD1 as a possible D gene (6 bases). This CDR3 contains 13 residues. V lost 5 bases to trimming and J lost 6 bases, with 13 bases between them. CDR3 loop: CASSPTGPHGYTF. The CDR3 DNA reads as TGTGCCAGCAGTCCAACAGGGCCCCATGGCTACACCTTC.

The chain has TRBV5-1 and TRBJ2-1; 8 nucleotides align to TRBD2. J was trimmed by 2 bases and V by 2 bases; bases with no gene match: 3. Germline CDR1 is SGHRS and CDR2 is YFSETQ. There are 15 residues in the CDR3. This CDR3 reads CASSLLSGTYNEQFF. As DNA, the CDR3 is TGCGCCAGCAGCTTACTTAGCGGGACCTACAATGAGCAGTTCTTC.

The chain recombines TRBV29-1 with TRBJ1-3, with 7 bases identical to TRBD1. The CDR3 contains 15 residues. The J segment lost 0 bases and the V segment lost 6 bases, leaving 8 bases of the junction unmatched. Germline V gene lookup returns CDR1 SQVTM and CDR2 ANQGSEA. Written as DNA, the CDR3 is TGCAGCGTCACAGGGGCTGGGAACTCTGGAAACACCATATATTTT. This codes for CSVTGAGNSGNTIYF.

This chain links TRBV4-1 with TRBJ2-6, with D possibly matching TRBD2 (6 bases). This CDR3 has 19 residues. Trimming stripped 0 bases from V and 0 bases from J, with 15 bases between. CDR1 and CDR2 (germline): MGHRA, YSYEKL. In DNA, the CDR3 is TGCGCCAGCAGCCAAGAGGGTAGCGGTGAGAGCTCTGGGGCCAACGTCCTGACTTTC. Translation: CASSQEGSGESSGANVLTF.

The chain joins TRBV19 to TRBJ2-2; D is undetermined. Germline-derived CDR1 and CDR2 are LNHDA and SQIVND (reference sequence). Trimming removed 2 bases at V and 10 bases at J, with 11 bases between. The CDR3 is 13 amino acids. The CDR3 here is CASSIQDTLELFF. CDR3 in DNA: TGTGCCAGTAGTATACAAGACACCTTGGAGCTGTTTTTT.

The chain joins TRBV24-1 to TRBJ2-5; TRBD2 agrees at 10 bases. Germline V CDR1 and CDR2: KGHDR, SFDVKD. V was pared by 1 base and J by 0 bases, with 7 bases of the junction left unmatched. The CDR3 spans 18 residues. The CDR3: CATSDFPTSGMYQETQYF. In DNA form, the CDR3 reads TGTGCCACCAGTGATTTTCCCACTAGCGGGATGTACCAAGAGACCCAGTACTTC.

This clone has only one observation. The J gene is TRBJ2-4, the V gene TRBV9; 9 nucleotides line up with TRBD1. The CDR3 contains 14 residues. V was pared by 4 bases and J by 7 bases, with 6 bases of the junction left unmatched. CDR1 is SGDLS and CDR2 is YYNGEE in the germline V gene. The DNA for the CDR3 is TGTGCCAGCAGCAACCGGGACAGGGAGAACATTCAGTACTTC. This gives the protein CASSNRDRENIQYF.

The genes are TRBV24-1 and TRBJ2-5; 11 bases are a match to TRBD1. Trimming cost V 6 bases and J 1 base; bases outside gene matches: 6. Germline assignment: CDR1 KGHDR and CDR2 SFDVKD. The CDR3 runs 16 residues. CDR3 protein: CATSSTGTGGQETQYF. In DNA form, the CDR3 reads TGTGCCACCAGTTCCACCGGGACAGGGGGCCAAGAGACCCAGTACTTC.

The chain combines TRBV27 with TRBJ1-1; D unclear. Per the germline V gene, CDR1 is MNHEY and CDR2 is SMNVEV (reference sequence). The germline V and J ends were trimmed by 7 bases and 8 bases, with 14 bases remaining between them. The CDR3 spans 12 residues. The CDR3 DNA sequence: TGTGCCAGCATGGGCCCCTCGGTAGAAGCTTTCTTT. This codes for CASMGPSVEAFF.

The chain has TRBV11-3 and TRBJ2-1, with 7 bases aligning to TRBD1. This CDR3 contains 17 residues. The V segment lost 1 base and the J segment 6 bases; nucleotides outside the gene matches: 12. Germline values: CDR1 SGHNT, CDR2 YENEEA. CDR3 sequence reads: CASSLVYGEGGPNEQFF. The DNA for the CDR3 is TGTGCCAGCAGCTTAGTTTATGGGGAAGGGGGCCCCAATGAGCAGTTCTTC.

The V and J genes are TRBV11-2 and TRBJ2-1; 9 positions agree with TRBD2. The junction had 7 bases not matched to a gene; V was cut back by 5 bases and J by 8 bases. There are 14 residues in the CDR3. In germline, CDR1 is SGHAT, CDR2 FQNNGV. CDR3 region: CASSRSGSGHEQFF. The DNA of the CDR3 is TGTGCCAGCAGCCGTAGCGGGAGCGGGCATGAGCAGTTCTTC.

The V call is TRBV27, the J call TRBJ1-2; unclear D gene. V was trimmed by 6 bases and J by 10 bases, leaving 12 bases between them. Germline V lookup: CDR1 MNHEY, CDR2 SMNVEV (reference sequence). The CDR3 consists of 11 residues. The CDR3 nucleotides are TGTGCCAGCAGGGCAGACTACGACTACACCTTC. It translates to CASRADYDYTF.

This clone was observed a single time. The rearrangement uses TRBV6-5 and TRBJ2-7; TRBD1 agrees at 9 bases. With V trimmed by 5 bases and J by 9 bases, 8 bases remained unmatched. The CDR3 is 13 residues long. Germline CDR1 is MNHEY and CDR2 is SVGAGI. The CDR3 region is CASSRTGDEGQYF. CDR3 nucleotide sequence: TGTGCCAGCAGTAGGACAGGGGATGAGGGGCAGTACTTC.

The chain uses TRBV10-1 and TRBJ2-3; 10 positions match TRBD1. From germline, CDR1 is WNHNN and CDR2 SYGVQD (reference sequence). Trimming cost V 6 bases and J 8 bases; bases outside gene matches: 11. CDR3 length equals 15 residues. The CDR3 DNA reads TGCGCCAGCAGCCCCAGGGACAGGGGTAGCGGTACGCAGTATTTT. It codes for CASSPRDRGSGTQYF.

V gene TRBV15 combines with J gene TRBJ1-3; D is unresolved. The germline V gene encodes CDR1 LNHNV and CDR2 YYDKDF (reference sequence). V lost 0 bases and J lost 2, with 14 bases in between. There are 17 residues in the CDR3. The CDR3 protein is CATSRDLTPRAGNTIYF. The CDR3 DNA follows: TGTGCCACCAGCAGAGATCTCACCCCGAGGGCTGGAAACACCATATATTTT. The complete variable domain, with remaining parts taken from reference TRBV15 and TRBJ1-3, reads DAMVIQNPRYQVTQFGKPVTLSCSQTLNHNVMYWYQQKSSQAPKLLFHYYDKDFNNEADTPDNFQSRRPNTSFCFLDIRSPGLGDTAMYLCATSRDLTPRAGNTIYFGEGSWLTVV.

This rearrangement joins TRBV2 to TRBJ2-3; TRBD1 is a possible D gene (5 bases). The CDR3 is 16 residues long. The V gene's germline CDR1 is SNHLY and CDR2 FYNNEI. Trimming cost V 6 bases and J 6 bases, with 22 bases left between them. CDR3 DNA sequence: TGTGCCAGCAGCCAGGACACCACAACCTTTGTGGATACGCAGTATTTT. Translation gives CASSQDTTTFVDTQYF.

The CDR3 nucleotides are TGTGCCAGCAGCTTGGTCGGAGGGGCCGTGGATACGCAGTATTTT. As protein: CASSLVGGAVDTQYF. The V call is TRBV5-4, the J call TRBJ2-3; weak D call: TRBD2 (6 bases). From germline, CDR1 is SGHNT and CDR2 YYREEE (reference sequence). V lost 0 bases, J lost 6 bases, and 14 bases lay in between. This CDR3 region has 15 residues.